The 23 T cell receptor beta chains reported below all come from one sample, sequenced in a study of shared clonotypes between healthy human individuals. Sequenced by immunoSEQ multiplex PCR; TCRdb stores in-frame clones only, minus some. The sample yields around 560,000 clones, 85% to 95% seen once. Naive-designated CD8 cells lacked CD45RO, were positively enriched for CCR7, and omitted terminally differentiated effector memory CD45RA+ cells. The material sequenced was naive CD8+ T cells sorted from blood. These receptors were collected from a woman aged 30 to 39 in good health.

The chain recombines TRBV11-2 with TRBJ2-1; 7 nucleotides align to TRBD1. V was clipped by 4 bases and J by 7 bases; unmatched bases: 7. Germline V CDR1 and CDR2: SGHAT, FQNNGV. The CDR3 runs to 14 residues. The CDR3 loop is CASSWRQGRNEQFF. CDR3 in DNA: TGTGCCAGCAGCTGGAGACAGGGTAGGAATGAGCAGTTCTTC.

Comments on this clone: This sample also contains other DNA sequences that code for the same CDR3. The chain combines TRBV6-5 with TRBJ2-2; 7 positions match TRBD2. The CDR3 extends over 14 amino acids. Germline loops: CDR1 MNHEY, CDR2 SVGAGI. With V trimmed by 5 bases and J by 2 bases, 2 bases remained unmatched. The CDR3 nucleotides read TGTGCCAGCAGTGCTAGCGGTAACACCGGGGAGCTGTTTTTT. It is translated as CASSASGNTGELFF.

The rearrangement joins TRBV15 to TRBJ1-4; TRBD1 might be the D (6 bases). Germline CDR1 is LNHNV and CDR2 is YYDKDF (reference sequence). The CDR3 runs to 16 residues. Trimming pared 4 bases from V and 6 bases from J, leaving 18 bases between. DNA of the CDR3: TGTGCCACCAGCACCTTGCCACAGGGTTACGATGAAAAACTGTTTTTT. Protein product: CATSTLPQGYDEKLFF.

This sequence joins TRBV27 and TRBJ2-1; the D is unclear. Germline V gives CDR1 MNHEY, CDR2 SMNVEV (reference sequence). The V and J ends lost 4 bases and 7 bases respectively, with 17 bases between them. The CDR3 is 15 amino acids. The DNA for the CDR3 is TGTGCCAGCAGTTCCCCGAGGTTGGGTAGGAATGAGCAGTTCTTC. Its protein product is CASSSPRLGRNEQFF.

The V and J genes are TRBV15 and TRBJ2-5; TRBD1 is a possible D gene (6 bases). Per germline, CDR1 LNHNV and CDR2 YYDKDF (reference sequence). The V end was cut by 6 bases, the J end by 1 base, with 9 bases between. This CDR3 is built from 13 residues. CDR3 sequence (DNA): TGTGCCACCAGGGGACACTCCCAAGAGACCCAGTACTTC. Encoded protein: CATRGHSQETQYF.

The genes are TRBV7-9 and TRBJ1-1; D gene ambiguous. Germline values: CDR1 SEHNR, CDR2 FQNEAQ (reference sequence). The CDR3 is made up of 15 amino acids. The ends were cut back, 7 bases at V and 0 bases at J, with 15 bases in the middle. The CDR3 region has the DNA TGTGCCAGCACCCCCGGAGGAAGGATGAACACTGAAGCTTTCTTT. Its protein is CASTPGGRMNTEAFF.

The chain couples TRBV2 to TRBJ2-7; 11 bases map to TRBD2. Germline V gene data show CDR1 as SNHLY and CDR2 as FYNNEI. Trimming removed 6 bases from V and 0 bases from J; junction bases left unmatched: 7. CDR3 length equals 16 residues. CDR3 sequence: CASSGTSGQPSYEQYF. CDR3 coding DNA: TGTGCCAGCAGCGGGACTAGCGGACAACCCTCCTACGAGCAGTACTTC. Combining the CDR3 with reference TRBV2 and TRBJ2-7 gives the whole variable domain EPEVTQTPSHQVTQMGQEVILRCVPISNHLYFYWYRQILGQKVEFLVSFYNNEISEKSEIFDDQFSVERPDGSNFTLKIRSTKLEDSAMYFCASSGTSGQPSYEQYFGPGTRLTVT.

This sequence joins TRBV9 and TRBJ2-3, with a tentative D call TRBD2 (5 bases). V was pared by 0 bases and J by 6 bases, with 11 bases between. The CDR3 extends over 14 amino acids. CDR1 is SGDLS, CDR2 YYNGEE, per germline. CDR3 nucleotide sequence: TGTGCCAGCAGCGTAGTACTGGGAGCGGATACGCAGTATTTT. It is translated as CASSVVLGADTQYF.

The rearrangement uses TRBV5-5 and TRBJ2-7; TRBD2 matches at 10 bases. With 1 base clipped from V and 0 bases from J, the junction kept 1 base outside the gene matches. CDR1 and CDR2 (germline): SGHKS, YYEKEE (reference sequence). The CDR3 has 15 amino acids. The CDR3, as DNA: TGTGCCAGCAGCTTGACTAGCGGGGACTCCTACGAGCAGTACTTC. Encoded protein: CASSLTSGDSYEQYF. Full variable domain (missing parts from reference TRBV5-5 and TRBJ2-7): DAGVTQSPTHLIKTRGQQVTLRCSPISGHKSVSWYQQVLGQGPQFIFQYYEKEERGRGNFPDRFSARQFPNYSSELNVNALLLGDSALYLCASSLTSGDSYEQYFGPGTRLTVT.

The V and J genes are TRBV4-1 and TRBJ2-7; D uncertain. The CDR3 totals 13 residues. The V gene lost 3 bases and the J gene lost 3 bases, with 9 bases spanning the gap. CDR1 is MGHRA and CDR2 is YSYEKL in the germline V gene. CDR3 in amino acids: CASSQTGVYEQYF. In DNA form, the CDR3 reads TGCGCCAGCAGCCAGACCGGAGTCTACGAGCAGTACTTC.

CDR3 bases: TGTGCCAGCAGTGTCCTAGCGGGAGGGGTCCACGAGCAGTACTTC. Its translation is CASSVLAGGVHEQYF. The V and J genes are TRBV28 and TRBJ2-7; 12 positions match TRBD2. Trimming took 5 bases from V and 5 from J; bases not matched to a gene: 7. This CDR3 region has 15 residues. Germline V gene data show CDR1 as MDHEN and CDR2 as SYDVKM.

The chain recombines TRBV7-9 with TRBJ2-5, with 8 bases that match TRBD1. This CDR3 is 15 amino acids long. CDR1 SEHNR and CDR2 FQNEAQ come from the germline V gene (reference sequence). V shed 2 bases and J 11 bases; nucleotides not matched to a gene: 13. CDR3 DNA: TGTGCCAGCAGCTTACCCGGTCAGGGGGCGAGGGAGCAGTACTTC. Its protein is CASSLPGQGAREQYF.

This chain uses TRBV27 with TRBJ2-7, with 9 nucleotides matching TRBD2. After removal of 6 bases from V and 3 bases from J, the junction contained 9 bases not matched to a gene. Looked up from germline, CDR1 is MNHEY and CDR2 is SMNVEV (reference sequence). The CDR3 is 15 amino acids. The CDR3 nucleotides are TGTGCCAGCAGGCCCGGGACTAGCCTGAACTACGAGCAGTACTTC. Translating it yields CASRPGTSLNYEQYF.

The CDR3 sequence is CASSPPIGTGDNEKLFF. For the CDR3, the DNA is TGTGCCAGCAGTCCCCCCATAGGGACAGGTGATAATGAAAAACTGTTTTTT. The chain joins TRBV5-5 to TRBJ1-4, with 8 positions matching TRBD1. Germline lookup yields CDR1 SGHKS and CDR2 YYEKEE (reference sequence). The length of the CDR3 is 17 residues. V shed 5 bases, J shed 4 bases, and the junction held 13 bases outside the gene matches.

V is TRBV7-9 and J is TRBJ2-1, with 11 bases fitting TRBD2. CDR3 length equals 19 residues. Germline values: CDR1 SEHNR, CDR2 FQNEAQ (reference sequence). The V and J ends lost 0 bases and 8 bases, in that order; junction bases with no gene match: 15. CDR3 coding DNA: TGTGCCAGCAGCTTAGCGGCTCCGCCGGGACTAGCGGTCTTACATGAGCAGTTCTTC. Amino acids: CASSLAAPPGLAVLHEQFF.

The chain uses TRBV5-6 and TRBJ2-7, with D perhaps given as TRBD1 or TRBD2 (5 bases each). Germline-derived CDR1 and CDR2 are SGHDT and YYEEEE. The CDR3 loop spans 13 amino acids. Trimming cost V 3 bases and J 4 bases, with 11 bases left between them. CDR3 DNA: TGTGCCAGCAGCTGGGGTGGGGGATACGAGCAGTACTTC. As protein: CASSWGGGYEQYF.

The J gene is TRBJ1-1, the V gene TRBV5-4, with a tentative D call TRBD1 (6 bases). The CDR3 is 14 residues long. V was clipped by 0 bases and J by 6 bases, with 12 bases between them. Germline V CDR1 and CDR2: SGHNT, YYREEE (reference sequence). The CDR3 DNA follows: TGTGCCAGCAGCTTGGTGGGGGCGCCAGCTGAAGCTTTCTTT. This encodes CASSLVGAPAEAFF.

The chain uses TRBV27 and TRBJ2-5; TRBD1 matches 10 bases. Judging by the DNA end, TRBJ2-7 fits better; the J call may be wrong. This CDR3 has 14 amino acids. Germline CDR1 and CDR2: MNHEY and SMNVEV (reference sequence). In DNA, the CDR3 is TGTGCCAGCAGCTACGGACAGGGGGGCTACGAGCAGTACTTC. Protein sequence: CASSYGQGGYEQYF.

V gene TRBV5-4 combines with J gene TRBJ2-7; 7 nucleotides line up with TRBD2. V was clipped by 4 bases and J by 3 bases; unmatched bases: 7. CDR3 size: 14 residues. Germline CDR1 SGHNT, CDR2 YYREEE (reference sequence). For the CDR3, the DNA is TGTGCCAGCAGCCTCGGGGGGTCGGTCTACGAGCAGTACTTC. Protein product: CASSLGGSVYEQYF.

The chain combines TRBV28 with TRBJ2-1; perhaps TRBD2 as D (6 bases). The CDR3 contains 17 residues. Between the trimmed V and J ends, which lost 2 bases and 8 bases, there was a span of 22 bases. Germline CDR1 reads MDHEN; CDR2 reads SYDVKM. The CDR3 protein is CASSLGLAINVADEQFF. The CDR3 DNA is TGTGCCAGCAGTTTAGGTCTAGCGATTAATGTCGCGGATGAGCAGTTCTTC.

The chain has TRBV7-2 and TRBJ2-7; D is undetermined. The CDR3 consists of 14 residues. CDR1 and CDR2 (germline): SGHTA, FQGNSA. Trimming shortened V by 1 base and J by 3 bases, and 10 bases separated the two germline ends. CDR3 amino acids: CASSLGASFYEQYF. As DNA, the CDR3 is TGTGCCAGCAGCTTAGGGGCGTCTTTCTACGAGCAGTACTTC.

The gene calls are TRBV5-4 and TRBJ1-1, with D perhaps matching TRBD1 (5 bases). The CDR3 is made up of 14 amino acids. The V gene's germline CDR1 is SGHNT and CDR2 YYREEE (reference sequence). V was cut by 0 bases and J by 4 bases, with 10 bases left in between. For the CDR3, the DNA is TGTGCCAGCAGCTTGGTAGAGACAGCCACTGAAGCTTTCTTT. As protein: CASSLVETATEAFF.

This clone was recorded only once. J is TRBJ2-3 and V is TRBV2, with TRBD1 identical over 12 bases. Germline CDR1 SNHLY, CDR2 FYNNEI. Trimming took 6 bases from V and 6 from J; bases not matched to a gene: 13. The CDR3 length is 17 residues. This chain's CDR3 is CASRGPGTGGGSDTQYF. The CDR3 DNA follows: TGTGCCAGCAGGGGTCCCGGGACAGGGGGCGGTTCGGATACGCAGTATTTT. Drawing the rest from reference TRBV2 and TRBJ2-3, the complete variable domain is EPEVTQTPSHQVTQMGQEVILRCVPISNHLYFYWYRQILGQKVEFLVSFYNNEISEKSEIFDDQFSVERPDGSNFTLKIRSTKLEDSAMYFCASRGPGTGGGSDTQYFGPGTRLTVL.